Only a few counts were recorded for the clone carrying this T cell receptor beta chain. TCRdb re-called the RT-PCR reads with MiXCR, one entry per CDR3 protein. The sample includes 600,000 to 850,000 distinct CDR3 sequences, less than 15% of them seen just once. The data were obtained in a study of response to subunit inactivated influenza vaccine. V trimming: 5 bases; J trimming: 8 bases; junction bases outside the gene matches: 10. The germline V gene has CDR1 SQVTM and CDR2 ANQGSEA. This CDR3 is built from 14 residues. The TCR originated in a man over 45 who received an inactivated influenza vaccine. The sample was PBMCs from blood, taken approximately 15 days before vaccination. The chain is built from TRBV29-1 and TRBJ1-4, with TRBD1 identical over 8 bases. The CDR3 sequence is CSVMIQGVREKLFF. The CDR3 DNA sequence: TGCAGCGTTATGATACAGGGGGTACGAGAAAAACTGTTTTTT.